This T cell receptor (beta chain) was identified during a study of T cell responses to AZD1222 COVID-19 vaccine (dated by TCRdb to 2020 to 2023). About the investigation overall: AZD1222 recipients whose second dose came at about 4 weeks and those whose second dose came at about 12 weeks were combined into one group, since spike-specific TCR depth and breadth did not differ between the two schedules. A total of 233 trial participants underwent TCR sequencing, of whom 200 to 220 received two doses of AZD1222 and about 25 received two doses of the MenACWY control vaccine. Enrollment into the trials was organized by age into subgroups of 18-55, 56-69 and 70-plus years, and those subgroups contained roughly 150, 30 and 60 TCR-sequenced participants, respectively. General study outcomes and caveats: Nearly half of unique spike-specific TCRs reportedly recognized epitopes outside regions mutated in the B.1.351 and B.1.1.7 variants. Only five to seven AZD1222 recipients were SARS-CoV-2 seropositive at baseline, limiting conclusions about previously exposed vaccinees. After two AZD1222 doses, both the breadth and the depth of spike-specific TCRs were significantly higher than at day 0 and than in MenACWY recipients. Because no day 14 peak-response samples were available, the repertoires could be characterized only after the peak T cell response. The 56-69-year group was small, and its depth increase did not reach significance, likely because of low power. Participants were mostly white British, with more females than males. The authors suggested clonal diversity may have been underestimated. Vaccine-associated CD4 TCRs spanned the whole spike protein, with dominant responses in regions 160-218 and 743-854.

The CDR3 regions of human TCRbeta chains were analyzed by immunosequencing. For the original study's pipeline: Repertoire TCRs were checked for matches against a reference library of SARS-CoV-2-specific TCRs that had been generated using the MIRA antigen-specificity platform. Breadth was defined as the fraction of unique TCRs that were SARS-CoV-2-associated. Depth was defined as the fraction of total T cells that were SARS-CoV-2-associated. Using the MIRA data, every spike-specific TCR was mapped to the spike region that the TCR reacted to and assigned to either a CD4 or a CD8 class. Log10-transformed breadth and depth values were compared by one-way ANOVA with Sidak's multiple comparisons tests. Imported from immuneACCESS, the table was reduced by TCRdb to in-frame sequences with V and J called. These copies leave out some clones; in studies compared against another copy, an unresolved V gene accounts for under half, and the cause of the remainder is not known. V, J and clone size were drawn from that table, and D and trimming were deduced from the DNA. In this sample the table shows 100,000 to 150,000 clones, 75% to 90% of which occur a single time. Together, the top ten hold about 6% of the sample.

The time point label, read with the paper, signifies: baseline before first vaccination. The vaccinee samples were drawn from two UK trials, COV001 and COV002, one of which was a single-blind randomized controlled phase 2/3 trial testing AZD1222 (ChAdOx1 nCoV-19) in healthy adults. For TCRbeta chain sequencing, PBMC samples were collected from trial participants at day 0 and at day 28 after the second dose. The germline V and J ends show losses of 4 bases and 9 bases respectively, and no gene match explains 9 bases of the junction. Taken from the germline V gene, the CDR1 and CDR2 loops are SGHRS and YFSETQ. The CDR3 covers 15 residues, taking in both the cysteine and the phenylalanine. This entry keeps only the CDR3 DNA: 45 bases, framed from base 1. As concerns this clone: The antigen this receptor binds is unknown. Base qualities are not at hand, and no much larger clone is one base apart.

The receptor comes from an adult in good health. The source was peripheral blood, collected on day 0 of AZD1222 vaccination. This receptor chain uses TRBV5-1 and TRBJ1-6; 8 nucleotides in the junction match TRBD1. The CDR3 has the sequence CASSASGQGGSPLHF. The DNA is as follows: TGCGCCAGCAGCGCCTCAGGACAGGGAGGTTCACCCCTCCACTTT.